The 10 T cell receptor beta chains presented below share a single source sample, sequenced in a study of blood T cell repertoires in COVID-19. Assay: immunoSEQ multiplex PCR; the TCRdb copy retains only in-frame clones and omits some. There are around 250,000 clones in the sample; 85% to 90% occur only once, and 6.2% lies in the top ten. The sequenced sample was peripheral blood. The source is a man aged 60 to 75 with acute or convalescent COVID-19.

The CDR3 bases are TGTGCCAGCAGCGTACTGGACAGGGGGTTATCTGGAAACACCATATATTTT. It specifies CASSVLDRGLSGNTIYF. This chain joins TRBV9 and TRBJ1-3, with 10 nucleotides matching TRBD1. The germline V gene has CDR1 SGDLS and CDR2 YYNGEE. The CDR3 has 17 residues. V gave up 1 base and J gave up 1 base; unmatched junction bases: 5. The full variable domain, its missing parts supplied by reference TRBV9 and TRBJ1-3, is DSGVTQTPKHLITATGQRVTLRCSPRSGDLSVYWYQQSLDQGLQFLIQYYNGEERAKGNILERFSAQQFPDLHSELNLSSLELGDSALYFCASSVLDRGLSGNTIYFGEGSWLTVV.

The V call is TRBV6-6, the J call TRBJ2-3, with 15 bases matching TRBD2. The CDR3 runs 17 residues. Germline V gene lookup returns CDR1 MNHNY and CDR2 SVGAGI (reference sequence). J gave up 6 bases and V 5 bases, and 9 bases lay outside the gene matches. This CDR3 is CASSLWTSGRAFDTQYF. DNA for the CDR3: TGTGCCAGCAGTCTTTGGACTAGCGGGAGGGCGTTCGATACGCAGTATTTT.

The sample holds one count of this clone. This rearrangement joins TRBV6-1 to TRBJ2-2; 7 bases agree with TRBD2. The trim removed 3 bases at V and 3 bases at J, leaving 13 bases unmatched. Germline V gives CDR1 MNHNS, CDR2 SASEGT. This CDR3 has 18 residues. In nucleotides, the CDR3 is TGTGCCAGCAGTGACCTGCCTCGGGCAGGGAGGGACACCGGGGAGCTGTTTTTT. It translates to CASSDLPRAGRDTGELFF.

The gene calls are TRBV19 and TRBJ1-5; 10 bases match TRBD1. CDR1 LNHDA and CDR2 SQIVND come from the germline V gene (reference sequence). With 5 bases clipped from V and 2 bases from J, the junction kept 0 bases outside the gene matches. The CDR3 sequence is 14 residues long. As DNA, the CDR3 is TGTGCCAGTAGTGGGACAGGGGGCAATCAGCCCCAGCATTTT. Protein sequence: CASSGTGGNQPQHF.

CDR3 region: CASSYLDSAGTEAFF. CDR3 coding DNA: TGTGCCAGCAGTTACTTGGACAGCGCGGGCACTGAAGCTTTCTTT. The V and J genes are TRBV6-5 and TRBJ1-1, with TRBD1 as a possible D gene (6 bases). V lost 1 base and J 4 bases, leaving 13 bases between the germline ends. CDR3 size: 15 residues. Germline loops: CDR1 MNHEY, CDR2 SVGAGI.

The chain links TRBV7-6 to TRBJ2-1; 9 bases line up with TRBD2. Germline CDR1 reads SGHVS; CDR2 reads FNYEAQ. V was pared by 5 bases and J by 1 base, with 3 bases of the junction left unmatched. The CDR3 is made up of 15 amino acids. CDR3 DNA sequence: TGTGCCAGCAGCGTTAGCGGGAGTTCCTACAATGAGCAGTTCTTC. Encoded protein: CASSVSGSSYNEQFF.

The chain recombines TRBV6-5 with TRBJ1-6, with no clear D. The CDR3 totals 15 residues. The V and J ends lost 7 bases and 4 bases respectively, with 14 bases between them. Germline V gives CDR1 MNHEY, CDR2 SVGAGI. The CDR3 sequence is CASTLTEPYNSPLHF. The CDR3 coding sequence is TGTGCCAGCACCCTAACGGAGCCTTATAATTCACCCCTCCACTTT.

The J gene is TRBJ2-3, the V gene TRBV29-1; the match to TRBD1 covers 8 bases. The length of the CDR3 is 14 residues. J lost 0 bases, V lost 7 bases, and 6 bases had no gene match. Germline CDR1 and CDR2: SQVTM and ANQGSEA. CDR3 sequence: CSAPDRASTDTQYF. The CDR3 DNA is TGCAGCGCCCCGGACAGGGCTAGCACAGATACGCAGTATTTT.

V usage is TRBV27 and J usage is TRBJ1-5; D is perhaps TRBD1 (5 bases). This CDR3 region has 12 residues. The V and J ends lost 7 bases and 8 bases respectively, with 12 bases between them. Germline V CDR1 and CDR2: MNHEY, SMNVEV (reference sequence). In nucleotides, the CDR3 is TGTGCCAGCATCTCCGGAGGGGAGCCCCAGCATTTT. This encodes CASISGGEPQHF.

The chain joins TRBV3-1 (or the pseudogene TRBV3-2) to TRBJ2-5; TRBD2 might be the D (5 bases). Germline V lookup: CDR1 LGHDT, CDR2 YNNKEL (reference sequence). V was shortened by 0 bases and J by 5 bases, with 16 bases between the two germline ends. The CDR3 is 16 amino acids. The CDR3 nucleotides read TGTGCCAGCAGCCAAGAGCCCCTCCTGAGGGTGGAGACCCAGTACTTC. The encoded protein is CASSQEPLLRVETQYF.